The rows below give T cell receptor beta chains drawn from one sample of a study of cytomegalovirus exposure and HLA in healthy donors. The data were produced by immunoSEQ multiplex PCR, yet TCRdb's version contains in-frame clones alone and is incomplete. Among 180,000 or so clones, 82% were seen once, and the ten largest hold roughly 0.098%. Specimen: PBMCs. These TCRs come from a boy under 10 years old in good health and CMV-seronegative. Each CDR3 is given with its conserved first and last residue. The D gene is left open where the match is weak. Size is stated for part of the rows, as once, few or many counts, or as a class when the clone is expanded.

-	TRBV4-3	TRBD2	TRBJ2-3	TGCGCCAGCAGCCAGGCACTAGCGCACACAGATACGCAGTATTTT	CASSQALAHTDTQYF
-	TRBV7-2	TRBD2	TRBJ2-5	TGTGCCAGCAGCCTACGGGGGGGGGCGGAGACCCAGTACTTC	CASSLRGGAETQYF
-	TRBV11-2	-	TRBJ2-1	TGTGCCAGCAGACAGGGAAATTCGAATGAGCAGTTCTTC	CASRQGNSNEQFF
-	TRBV6-1	-	TRBJ1-5	TGTGCCAGCAGTGAAGGGGGGGGCCATAGCAATCAGCCCCAGCATTTT	CASSEGGGHSNQPQHF
-	TRBV6-1	TRBD2	TRBJ2-7	TGTGCCAGCAGTGAATGGCGGGGGGATTCCTACGAGCAGTACTTC	CASSEWRGDSYEQYF
-	TRBV7-2	-	TRBJ1-2	TGTGCCAGCAGCTTAACAGGTCGTGGCGGCTACACCTTC	CASSLTGRGGYTF
-	TRBV7-6	TRBD1	TRBJ1-3	TGTGCCAGCAGCCTATCACAGGGGCTGAACTCTGGAAACACCATATATTTT	CASSLSQGLNSGNTIYF
-	TRBV30	-	TRBJ1-1	TGTGCCTGGAGTCCCACAGGGTACGCTGAAGCTTTCTTT	CAWSPTGYAEAFF
-	TRBV5-6	TRBD1	TRBJ1-1	TGTGCCAGCAGCTTGGGGTCACAGGGGCCTTACCGCCCGAACACTGAAGCTTTCTTT	CASSLGSQGPYRPNTEAFF
-	TRBV6-5	TRBD2	TRBJ2-7	TGTGCCAGTGGACTAGACTACGAGCAGTACTTC	CASGLDYEQYF
-	TRBV18	-	TRBJ2-1	TGTGCCAGCTCACCACAATTAAAGGGGGGGCCGCGAAATGAGCAGTTCTTC	CASSPQLKGGPRNEQFF
once	TRBV4-3	-	TRBJ2-7	TGCGCCAGCAGCCAAGAAACTAGTAGATCTTACGAGCAGTACTTC	CASSQETSRSYEQYF
-	TRBV19	-	TRBJ1-1	TGTGTCAGTAGTGAGGGCTACACTGAAGCTTTCTTT	CVSSEGYTEAFF
-	TRBV7-9	TRBD1	TRBJ1-2	TGTGCCAGCAGCCTCCGGGACAGGGCTTTTGGCTACACCTTC	CASSLRDRAFGYTF
-	TRBV2	-	TRBJ1-5	TGTGCCAGCAGTGAGGCAGGGGCTCAGCCCCAGCATTTT	CASSEAGAQPQHF
-	TRBV7-3	TRBD1	TRBJ1-1	TGTGCCAGCAGCCCACCGGACAGGTTGTCCACTGAAGCTTTCTTT	CASSPPDRLSTEAFF
-	TRBV4-1	TRBD1	TRBJ2-2	TGCGCCAGCAGCCGCACGGGACAGGGGCTCGGCACCGGGGAGCTGTTTTTT	CASSRTGQGLGTGELFF
-	TRBV6-6	-	TRBJ1-1	TGTGCCAGCAGTTACAGAGTGAACACTGAAGCTTTCTTT	CASSYRVNTEAFF
-	TRBV9	-	TRBJ2-2	TGTGCCAGCAGCGTAGCAGGGACGAACACCGGGGAGCTGTTTTTT	CASSVAGTNTGELFF
-	TRBV4-2	-	TRBJ1-4	TGTGCCAGCAGCCAAGAACTGCGGAGGGTACTGTTTTTT	CASSQELRRVLFF
-	TRBV5-1	-	TRBJ2-5	TGCGCCAGTAGGGACACGGGGGAGACCCAGTACTTC	CASRDTGETQYF
-	TRBV5-1	TRBD2	TRBJ2-6	TGCGCCAGCAGCTTGGGGGAGGGCACTGGGGCCAACGTCCTGACTTTC	CASSLGEGTGANVLTF
-	TRBV7-2	TRBD1	TRBJ2-7	TGTGCCAGCAGCTGGGACAGGGCCTTGTACGAGCAGTACTTC	CASSWDRALYEQYF
-	TRBV15	TRBD2	TRBJ2-1	TGTGCCACCAGCAGAGATATACTAGCGGGGGGAAGGGAGCAGTTCTTC	CATSRDILAGGREQFF
-	TRBV18	TRBD2	TRBJ2-1	TGTGCCAGCTCACCTTTATCCGGGACTAGCGGGGAGTTCTTC	CASSPLSGTSGEFF
-	TRBV4-1	-	TRBJ2-1	TGCGCCAGCAGCTCTCCAGCGGAGAGCTCCTACAATGAGCAGTTCTTC	CASSSPAESSYNEQFF
-	TRBV30	TRBD1	TRBJ2-1	TGTGCCTGGAGTCTACGGGACAGTCAAAATGAGCAGTTCTTC	CAWSLRDSQNEQFF
few	TRBV7-2	-	TRBJ2-7	TGTGCCAGCGCCCCTCTATCACAGGGAGCCCTCGAGCAGTACTTC	CASAPLSQGALEQYF
once	TRBV4-2	TRBD2	TRBJ2-5	TGTGCCAGCAGCCAAGGAGGTACTACTAGCGGGGGACCGGGGACCCAGTACTTC	CASSQGGTTSGGPGTQYF
-	TRBV9	TRBD1	TRBJ2-3	TGTGCCAGCAGCGTTTCGGGACAGGCCCGCACAGATACGCAGTATTTT	CASSVSGQARTDTQYF
-	TRBV2	TRBD2	TRBJ2-1	TGTGCCAGCAGTGAGTTATTAGCGGGGGACAATGAGCAGTTCTTC	CASSELLAGDNEQFF
-	TRBV4-2	TRBD1	TRBJ1-5	TGTGCCAGCAGCTTGGACAGGGCTAGGCAGCCCCAGCATTTT	CASSLDRARQPQHF
-	TRBV5-1	-	TRBJ1-2	TGCGCCAGCAGCTGGGGGACTGAGACTAACTATGGCTACACCTTC	CASSWGTETNYGYTF
-	TRBV19	-	TRBJ1-2	TGTGCCAGTCAACCCGGGAACTATGGCTACACCTTC	CASQPGNYGYTF
-	TRBV7-9	-	TRBJ2-5	TGTGCCAGCAGCCGAGGGGAGACTAGGTCAGAGACCCAGTACTTC	CASSRGETRSETQYF
-	TRBV18	TRBD2	TRBJ2-1	TGTGCCAGCTCACTTATGACTAGCGGTTCCAATGAGCAGTTCTTC	CASSLMTSGSNEQFF
few	TRBV7-9	-	TRBJ2-1	TGTGCCAGCAGCCCCGTGGGCAGCCTCCACAATGAGCAGTTCTTC	CASSPVGSLHNEQFF
few	TRBV7-9	-	TRBJ1-2	TGTGCCAGCAGAAAAGCTCAGGGCGAAGCTAACTATGGCTACACCTTC	CASRKAQGEANYGYTF
once	TRBV7-2	-	TRBJ2-7	TGTGCCAGCAGCTCCTACTACGAGCAGTACTTC	CASSSYYEQYF
-	TRBV27	TRBD1	TRBJ1-5	TGTGCCAGCAGCCACAGGGGCCGTCAGCCCCAGCATTTT	CASSHRGRQPQHF
-	TRBV5-1	-	TRBJ2-6	TGCGCCAGCAGCTTGGAAAGGCCGGGCTCTGGGGCCAACGTCCTGACTTTC	CASSLERPGSGANVLTF
-	TRBV23-1	TRBD1	TRBJ1-1	TGCGCCAGCAGTCAACGGACAGGGAGTTCCGAACGCACTGAAGCTTTCTTT	CASSQRTGSSERTEAFF
-	TRBV27	-	TRBJ1-6	TGTGCCAGCACCGGGGGTAATTCACCCCTCCACTTT	CASTGGNSPLHF
-	TRBV6-1	TRBD2	TRBJ2-1	TGTGCCAGCAGTGAGCTAGCGGGGGGGCACAATGAGCAGTTCTTC	CASSELAGGHNEQFF
-	TRBV30	-	TRBJ2-1	TGTGCCTGGCGACTGTACAATGAGCAGTTCTTC	CAWRLYNEQFF
-	TRBV19	-	TRBJ2-7	TGTGCCAGTAGTATATTGCCCCCACAATCCGGGAGCTCCTACGAGCAGTACTTC	CASSILPPQSGSSYEQYF
-	TRBV6-6	-	TRBJ2-7	TGTGCCAGCAGCCGGAAGGGGGGGGACCACGAGCAGTACTTC	CASSRKGGDHEQYF
-	TRBV5-4	TRBD2	TRBJ2-3	TGTGCCAGCGCGGGGGGGCTAAGAGATACGCAGTATTTT	CASAGGLRDTQYF
-	TRBV30	TRBD1	TRBJ2-2	TGTGCCTCGACAGGACAGGCAAGCGGGGAGCTGTTTTTT	CASTGQASGELFF
few	TRBV9	-	TRBJ1-2	TGTGCCAGCAGCGCCAGGGTTGGCTATGGCTACACCTTC	CASSARVGYGYTF
-	TRBV4-2	TRBD1	TRBJ1-1	TGTGCCAGCAGCGAGGGACAGGGGCCCCAAGCTTTCTTT	CASSEGQGPQAFF
-	TRBV14	TRBD1	TRBJ2-1	TGTGCCAGCAGCCGCCGGGACAGGGTATACAATGAGCAGTTCTTC	CASSRRDRVYNEQFF
-	TRBV27	-	TRBJ1-6	TGTGCCAGCAGTACCCTCGGGATGGCAACCCTCCACTTT	CASSTLGMATLHF
-	TRBV2	TRBD2	TRBJ2-7	TGTGCCAGCAGTCCAACTAGCGGGGTCCCGCAGTACTTC	CASSPTSGVPQYF
-	TRBV18	-	TRBJ2-5	TGTGCCGGCTCACCTGGGACACAGGAGACCCAGTACTTC	CAGSPGTQETQYF
-	TRBV15	-	TRBJ1-5	TGTGCCACCAGCAGACCAGGGGTACACCAGCCCCAGCATTTT	CATSRPGVHQPQHF
-	TRBV27	TRBD1	TRBJ1-3	TGTGCCAGCAGCGGGAACAGGGGTAACACCATATATTTT	CASSGNRGNTIYF
once	TRBV4-3	TRBD1	TRBJ2-1	TGCGCCAGCAGCCCCTCGGACAGGGGCTCCGGTGATGAGCAGTTCTTC	CASSPSDRGSGDEQFF
-	TRBV7-2	-	TRBJ1-3	TGTGCCAGCAGCTTTGACTACTCTGGAAACACCATATATTTT	CASSFDYSGNTIYF